Only a few counts were recorded for the clone carrying this T cell receptor beta chain. The data were obtained in a study of shared clonotypes between healthy human individuals. The CDR3 is 14 residues long. V gave up 2 bases and J gave up 11 bases; unmatched junction bases: 9. Germline V lookup: CDR1 SGHNT, CDR2 YYREEE (reference sequence). Sequencing used immunoSEQ multiplex PCR; TCRdb keeps in-frame clones, though not all of them. The data contain roughly 500,000 clones, approximately 80% of them singletons. The sequenced material came from PBMCs. This TCR derives from a woman in her thirties or forties in good health. Some clones in this sample may be carry-over from other donors' samples. This chain links TRBV5-4 with TRBJ1-1; 10 bases fit TRBD1. This chain's CDR3 is CASSFTHDRGQAFF. The CDR3 DNA sequence: TGTGCCAGCAGCTTCACCCACGACAGGGGGCAGGCTTTCTTT.